One T cell receptor (beta chain) is described in this entry. The CDR3 runs to 14 residues. The ends were cut back, 2 bases at V and 1 base at J, with 8 bases in the middle. CDR1 and CDR2 (germline): MNHEY, SVGAGI. The data stem from a study of blood T cell repertoires in COVID-19. Data came from immunoSEQ multiplex PCR; TCRdb stores just in-frame clones and leaves some out. This sample yields 110,000 to 150,000 clones, of which around 80% are seen a single time; less than 4.5% belongs to the top ten. What was sequenced was peripheral blood. The chain uses TRBV6-5 and TRBJ1-1; no reliable D call. The sequence came from a man in his sixties with acute or convalescent COVID-19. DNA of the CDR3: TGTGCCAGCAGTTACGTAACTGGGAACACTGAAGCTTTCTTT. Its translation is CASSYVTGNTEAFF.